The following is a T cell receptor (beta chain) sequence with its context. Its antigen remains unidentified. This entry comes from a study of PD-1 blockade in classical Hodgkin lymphoma. Whole-study context: Patients got intravenous nivolumab 3 mg/kg every 2 weeks.

As for time point: cycle 4 day 1 (C4D1), after 5 to 7 weeks of nivolumab. Each patient relapsed following autologous stem cell transplantation, and prior brentuximab vedotin exposure differed. Starting with thawed PBMCs, CD4+ T cells were purified by magnetic negative selection. Responses achieved at best were complete response, partial response or progressive disease. Study-wide results and caveats: Patients newly diagnosed and complete responders had comparable baseline diversity. Newly diagnosed patients were reported to start with lower TCR diversity than healthy donors.

TCRdb's table, derived via immunoSEQ multiplex PCR, lists solely in-frame clones and lacks some. The data hold roughly 35,000 clones, with 92% observed a single time. This receptor was obtained from a human donor with classical Hodgkin lymphoma. The material sequenced was CD4+ T cells from blood, taken before the fourth cycle of nivolumab.

The CDR3 DNA is TGCAGCGTTGAAGCGAGGGGAGAATATGGCTACACCTTC. Translating gives CSVEARGEYGYTF. The chain links TRBV29-1 to TRBJ1-2; TRBD1 is a possible D gene (5 bases). V was pared by 1 base and J by 5 bases, with 11 bases between. The CDR3 runs 13 residues. Germline CDR1 and CDR2: SQVTM and ANQGSEA.